Below are 28 T cell receptor beta chains sequenced from a single sample in a study of spatial heterogeneity in lung cancer. TCRdb passed the 5' RACE reads through MiXCR, listing each CDR3 protein once. This table holds about 38,000 distinct CDR3 sequences, 6.5% to 9% found once. Sample time point: sample taken at primary tumor resection. Sequences were derived from PBMCs, sampled at surgery. The receptors were sampled from a male donor with early-stage non-small cell lung cancer.

This clonotype showed up many times. The gene calls are TRBV29-1 and TRBJ1-1; 10 positions agree with TRBD1. The CDR3 contains 12 residues. J lost 8 bases, V lost 7 bases, and 7 bases had no gene match. Germline CDR1 is SQVTM and CDR2 is ANQGSEA. CDR3 loop: CSGFRQGAEAFF. The DNA of the CDR3 is TGCAGCGGCTTCCGACAGGGGGCGGAAGCTTTCTTT.

This clonotype was seen ten or more times. In nucleotides, the CDR3 is TGCAGTGCTACAAAACAGGGGAATCAGCCCCAGCATTTT. Translation: CSATKQGNQPQHF. The chain couples TRBV20-1 to TRBJ1-5; TRBD1 aligns across 7 bases. The junction had 4 bases not matched to a gene; V was cut back by 4 bases and J by 4 bases. Per germline, CDR1 DFQATT and CDR2 SNEGSKA (reference sequence). The CDR3 totals 13 residues.

This clonotype was observed at least ten times. V and J are TRBV24-1 and TRBJ2-2; D remains unclear. Trimming stripped 0 bases from V and 0 bases from J, with 7 bases between. The CDR3 is 16 amino acids. The germline V gene encodes CDR1 KGHDR and CDR2 SFDVKD. CDR3 bases: TGTGCCACCAGTGATTTGGACGGCACGAACACCGGGGAGCTGTTTTTT. As protein: CATSDLDGTNTGELFF.

This clonotype was observed at least ten times. This chain connects TRBV11-2 to TRBJ2-1; tentatively, D is TRBD2 (6 bases). This CDR3 has 15 amino acids. Trimming shortened V by 3 bases and J by 4 bases, and 13 bases separated the two germline ends. Germline-derived CDR1 and CDR2 are SGHAT and FQNNGV. The CDR3 DNA sequence: TGTGCCAGCAGCTTTACCACGGACTATTACAATGAGCAGTTCTTC. The encoded protein is CASSFTTDYYNEQFF.

This clonotype was picked up many times. The chain links TRBV19 to TRBJ1-5, with 9 bases aligning to TRBD1. Trimming at V came to 7 bases and at J to 5 bases, leaving 3 bases not matched to a gene. Germline CDR1 and CDR2: LNHDA and SQIVND (reference sequence). CDR3 size: 13 residues. CDR3 region: CASTGTGYQPQHF. The CDR3 DNA follows: TGTGCCAGTACCGGGACAGGGTATCAGCCCCAGCATTTT.

The CDR3 loop reads CASSETHSFSYGYTF. The CDR3 DNA sequence: TGCGCCAGCAGCGAAACTCACAGCTTCTCCTATGGCTACACCTTC. The rearrangement links TRBV5-1 to TRBJ1-2; no clear D gene. This CDR3 spans 15 amino acids. The V end was cut by 4 bases, the J end by 4 bases, with 17 bases between. Germline-derived CDR1 and CDR2 are SGHRS and YFSETQ.

This clonotype has a handful of counts. The V and J genes are TRBV7-3 and TRBJ2-5; 8 nucleotides match TRBD2. This CDR3 comprises 14 residues. Trimming at V came to 2 bases and at J to 5 bases, leaving 4 bases not matched to a gene. The germline gives CDR1 SGHTA, CDR2 FQGTGA. CDR3 region: CASSLVASGETQYF. CDR3 DNA sequence: TGTGCCAGCAGCTTAGTGGCTAGCGGGGAGACCCAGTACTTC.

This clonotype was counted many times. The chain recombines TRBV12-3 or TRBV12-4 with TRBJ2-1; 7 positions match TRBD2. V lost 6 bases and J lost 4; bases outside the gene matches: 3. The CDR3 has 13 amino acids. CDR3 protein: CASRGGGYNEQFF. In DNA form, the CDR3 reads TGTGCCAGCAGAGGCGGGGGATACAATGAGCAGTTCTTC.

This clonotype was seen many times. The V call is TRBV5-6, the J call TRBJ2-7, with unresolved D. Per germline, CDR1 SGHDT and CDR2 YYEEEE. The CDR3 is 11 residues long. V lost 2 bases, J lost 3 bases, and 3 bases lay in between. The CDR3 coding sequence is TGTGCCAGCAGCTTACACTACGAGCAGTACTTC. Its protein product is CASSLHYEQYF.

This clonotype was seen repeatedly, ten times or more. The chain couples TRBV20-1 to TRBJ2-2, with 12 bases aligning to TRBD2. With V trimmed by 5 bases and J by 5 bases, 3 bases remained unmatched. The CDR3 spans 14 residues. The V gene's germline CDR1 is DFQATT and CDR2 SNEGSKA (reference sequence). DNA of the CDR3: TGCAGTGCTGTCGGACTAGCGGGGACCGGGGAGCTGTTTTTT. Translated: CSAVGLAGTGELFF.

In its sample, this clonotype was seen a few times. This chain joins TRBV4-3 and TRBJ2-1; TRBD2 matches at 7 bases. Germline assignment: CDR1 LGHNA and CDR2 YSLEER. Trimming at V came to 2 bases and at J to 13 bases, leaving 11 bases not matched to a gene. The CDR3 covers 14 residues. CDR3 protein: CASSQTNSGLVQFF. The DNA for the CDR3 is TGCGCCAGCAGCCAAACTAATAGCGGGCTGGTCCAGTTCTTC.

The rearrangement joins TRBV7-9 to TRBJ1-1; D gene uncertain. From germline, CDR1 is SEHNR and CDR2 FQNEAQ (reference sequence). V was clipped by 1 base and J by 6 bases, with 6 bases between them. The CDR3 sequence is 12 residues long. The CDR3 DNA follows: TGTGCCAGCAGCTTAGGGGGTTCTGAAGCTTTCTTT. It codes for CASSLGGSEAFF.

V and J are TRBV7-2 and TRBJ2-7; 10 bases match TRBD2. Germline CDR1 and CDR2: SGHTA and FQGNSA. V shed 2 bases and J 5 bases; nucleotides not matched to a gene: 6. The CDR3 runs 15 residues. The chain's CDR3 is CASSLRPSGGHEQYF. The DNA of the CDR3 is TGTGCCAGCAGCTTAAGGCCTAGCGGGGGCCACGAGCAGTACTTC.

This clonotype appeared many times. The chain carries TRBV24-1 and TRBJ2-2, with a possible D match to TRBD2 (6 bases). Trimming shortened V by 10 bases and J by 7 bases, and 12 bases separated the two germline ends. The CDR3 sequence is 12 residues long. The germline CDR1 and CDR2 sequences are KGHDR and SFDVKD. The CDR3 sequence is CATRRDGGELFF. CDR3 nucleotides: TGTGCCACTCGGCGGGACGGCGGGGAGCTGTTTTTT.

The V and J genes are TRBV20-1 and TRBJ2-7, with a possible D match to TRBD2 (6 bases). In germline, CDR1 is DFQATT, CDR2 SNEGSKA (reference sequence). V dropped 3 bases and J dropped 4 bases, with 22 bases sitting between them. The length of the CDR3 is 16 residues. CDR3 protein: CSARRGFRSAQYEQYF. In DNA, the CDR3 is TGCAGTGCTAGGCGGGGATTCCGTTCGGCCCAATACGAGCAGTACTTC.

This clonotype has at least ten counts. This chain joins TRBV7-9 and TRBJ2-7; D call uncertain. Germline V CDR1 and CDR2: SEHNR, FQNEAQ (reference sequence). CDR3 length equals 14 residues. V was pared by 0 bases and J by 7 bases, with 13 bases between. CDR3 nucleotides: TGTGCCAGCAGCTTAGCTGAAGGCTTGGGGGAGCAGTACTTC. This sequence encodes CASSLAEGLGEQYF.

This clonotype was seen many times. The gene calls are TRBV10-2 and TRBJ1-2; 9 positions agree with TRBD1. Germline lookup yields CDR1 WSHSY and CDR2 SAAADI. V was pared by 4 bases and J by 6 bases, with 3 bases of the junction left unmatched. The CDR3 is 13 amino acids. CDR3 sequence reads: CASSVDRGNGYTF. In DNA, the CDR3 is TGCGCCAGCAGTGTGGACAGGGGCAATGGCTACACCTTC.

The V call is TRBV9, the J call TRBJ2-1, with D perhaps TRBD1 or TRBD2 (6 bases each). The CDR3 sequence is 15 residues long. V lost 4 bases, J lost 7 bases, and 18 bases lay in between. Per the germline V gene, CDR1 is SGDLS and CDR2 is YYNGEE. CDR3 nucleotides: TGTGCCAGCAGCCTTGCACCGGGGGCCTCTAATGAGCAGTTCTTC. It is translated as CASSLAPGASNEQFF.

This clonotype was seen repeatedly, ten times or more. This sequence joins TRBV29-1 and TRBJ2-5; TRBD1 is a possible D gene (5 bases). V was pared by 4 bases and J by 5 bases, with 8 bases between. Looked up from germline, CDR1 is SQVTM and CDR2 is ANQGSEA. The CDR3 sequence is 11 residues long. CDR3 nucleotides: TGCAGCGTTGCAGGGTCGGAGACCCAGTACTTC. Amino acids: CSVAGSETQYF.

This chain connects TRBV30 to TRBJ2-4, with 14 nucleotides matching TRBD2. Germline V gene data show CDR1 as GTSNPN and CDR2 as SVGIG (reference sequence). This CDR3 contains 15 residues. The V gene end was trimmed by 2 bases and the J gene end by 6 bases; junction bases not matched to a gene: 3. CDR3 sequence: CAWSIGLAGGNIQYF. As DNA, the CDR3 is TGTGCCTGGAGTATCGGACTAGCGGGGGGAAACATTCAGTACTTC.

This clonotype appeared many times. The J gene is TRBJ2-1, the V gene TRBV20-1; 10 nucleotides match TRBD1. Germline-derived CDR1 and CDR2 are DFQATT and SNEGSKA (reference sequence). V gave up 7 bases and J gave up 1 base; unmatched junction bases: 4. This CDR3 spans 14 amino acids. CDR3 sequence: CSVWDRGSYNEQFF. CDR3 DNA sequence: TGCAGTGTTTGGGACAGGGGATCCTACAATGAGCAGTTCTTC.

This clonotype showed up many times. The chain is built from TRBV6-6 and TRBJ2-7; D remains unclear. Germline V gene data show CDR1 as MNHNY and CDR2 as SVGAGI (reference sequence). The CDR3 has 11 residues. The ends were cut back, 8 bases at V and 5 bases at J, with 10 bases in the middle. CDR3 DNA: TGTGCCAGCTTTGGCCCGAACGAGCAGTACTTC. Protein product: CASFGPNEQYF.

The V gene is TRBV6-5, the J gene TRBJ2-7, with TRBD1 matching over 10 bases. The germline CDR1 and CDR2 sequences are MNHEY and SVGAGI. CDR3 length equals 12 residues. V shed 9 bases and J 5 bases; nucleotides not matched to a gene: 4. This CDR3 is CASKTGGNEQYF. As DNA, the CDR3 is TGTGCCAGTAAGACAGGGGGCAACGAGCAGTACTTC.

This clonotype was found many times. The V call is TRBV5-4, the J call TRBJ2-3; 8 bases fit TRBD2. Unmatched junction bases numbered 7, after V lost 5 bases and J lost 2 bases. The CDR3 runs to 15 residues. Germline V lookup: CDR1 SGHNT, CDR2 YYREEE (reference sequence). The CDR3 is CASSAGGPHTDTQYF. CDR3 nucleotides: TGTGCCAGCAGTGCGGGGGGCCCCCACACAGATACGCAGTATTTT.

The sample holds a few counts of this clonotype. The V gene is TRBV7-3, the J gene TRBJ1-1; D remains unclear. CDR3 length: 13 residues. Germline V gene data show CDR1 as SGHTA and CDR2 as FQGTGA. Trimming stripped 2 bases from V and 3 bases from J, with 7 bases between. The CDR3 sequence is CASSLWEYTEAFF. Written as DNA, the CDR3 is TGTGCCAGCAGCTTATGGGAATACACTGAAGCTTTCTTT.

This clonotype was seen ten or more times. V and J are TRBV10-3 and TRBJ2-4, with D perhaps TRBD2 (7 bases). The CDR3 is 18 amino acids. Per the germline V gene, CDR1 is ENHRY and CDR2 is SYGVKD. Trimming took 2 bases from V and 2 from J, leaving 19 bases between them. The CDR3 DNA reads TGTGCCATCAGTGAGCCCACCTCCCGGGGGGCGTCCAAAAACATTCAGTACTTC. Protein sequence: CAISEPTSRGASKNIQYF.

This clonotype was found many times. This chain connects TRBV18 to TRBJ1-1, with 8 bases lining up with TRBD1. Germline V CDR1 and CDR2: KGHSH, LQKENI. V lost 6 bases, J lost 1 base, and 7 bases stayed unmatched. This CDR3 is 15 amino acids long. CDR3 loop: CASSYRTGTNTEAFF. The CDR3 coding sequence is TGTGCCAGCTCCTATAGGACAGGGACGAACACTGAAGCTTTCTTT.

This clonotype was counted a few times. The chain joins TRBV30 to TRBJ2-7; D possibly uses TRBD1 or TRBD2 (6 bases each). Deletions cut 3 bases from V and 2 bases from J, with 11 bases between. CDR3 size: 13 residues. CDR1 is GTSNPN and CDR2 is SVGIG in the germline V gene (reference sequence). The chain's CDR3 is CAWSGGATYEQYF. CDR3 bases: TGTGCCTGGAGCGGGGGCGCTACCTACGAGCAGTACTTC. The entire variable domain, with the rest obtained from reference TRBV30 and TRBJ2-7, is as follows: SQTIHQWPATLVQPVGSPLSLECTVEGTSNPNLYWYRQAAGRGLQLLFYSVGIGQISSEVPQNLSASRPQDRQFILSSKKLLLSDSGFYLCAWSGGATYEQYFGPGTRLTVT.